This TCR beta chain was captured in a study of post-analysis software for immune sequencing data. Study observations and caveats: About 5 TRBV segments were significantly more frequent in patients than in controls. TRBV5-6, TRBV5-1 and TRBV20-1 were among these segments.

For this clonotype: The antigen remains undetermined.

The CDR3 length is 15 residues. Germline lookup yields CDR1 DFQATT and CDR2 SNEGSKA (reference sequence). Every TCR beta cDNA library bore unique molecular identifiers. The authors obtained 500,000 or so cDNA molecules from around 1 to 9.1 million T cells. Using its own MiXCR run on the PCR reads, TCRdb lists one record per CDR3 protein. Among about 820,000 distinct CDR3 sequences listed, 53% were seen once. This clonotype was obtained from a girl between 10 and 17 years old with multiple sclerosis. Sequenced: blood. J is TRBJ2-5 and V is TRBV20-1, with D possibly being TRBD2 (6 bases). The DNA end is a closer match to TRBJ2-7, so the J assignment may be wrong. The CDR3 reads CSARETSLKCYEQYF. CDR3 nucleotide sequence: TGCAGTGCTAGAGAAACTAGCCTTAAGTGTTACGAGCAGTACTTC.